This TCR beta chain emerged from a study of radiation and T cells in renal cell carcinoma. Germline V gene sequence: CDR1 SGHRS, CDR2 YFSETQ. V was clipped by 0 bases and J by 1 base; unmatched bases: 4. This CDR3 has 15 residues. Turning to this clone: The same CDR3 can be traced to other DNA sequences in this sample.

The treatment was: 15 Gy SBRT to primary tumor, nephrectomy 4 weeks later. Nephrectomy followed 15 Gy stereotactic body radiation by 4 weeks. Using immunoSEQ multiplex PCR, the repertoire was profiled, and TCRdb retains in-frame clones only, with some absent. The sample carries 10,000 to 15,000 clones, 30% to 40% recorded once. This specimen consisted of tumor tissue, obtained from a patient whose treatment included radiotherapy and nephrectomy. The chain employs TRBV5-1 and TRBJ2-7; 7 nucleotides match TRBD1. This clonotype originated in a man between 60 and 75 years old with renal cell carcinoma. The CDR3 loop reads CASSLGQGFSYEQYF. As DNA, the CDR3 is TGCGCCAGCAGCTTGGGACAGGGATTTTCCTACGAGCAGTACTTC.